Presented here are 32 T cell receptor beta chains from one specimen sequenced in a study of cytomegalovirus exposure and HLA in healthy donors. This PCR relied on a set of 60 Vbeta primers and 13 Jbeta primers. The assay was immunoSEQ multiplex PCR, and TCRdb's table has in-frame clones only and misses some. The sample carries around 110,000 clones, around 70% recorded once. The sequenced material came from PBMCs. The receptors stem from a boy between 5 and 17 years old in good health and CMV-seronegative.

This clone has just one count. CDR3 residues: CVSGTGAYEQYF. DNA of the CDR3: TGTGTTTCCGGGACAGGTGCCTACGAGCAGTACTTC. The rearrangement uses TRBV5-5 and TRBJ2-7, with 8 bases that match TRBD1. CDR1 is SGHKS, CDR2 YYEKEE, per germline (reference sequence). The CDR3 extends over 12 amino acids.

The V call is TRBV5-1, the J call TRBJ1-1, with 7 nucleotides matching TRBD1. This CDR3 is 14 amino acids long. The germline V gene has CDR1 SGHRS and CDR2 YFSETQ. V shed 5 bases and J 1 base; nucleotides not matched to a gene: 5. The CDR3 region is CASRVGQTNTEAFF. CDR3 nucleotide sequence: TGCGCCAGCAGGGTGGGACAGACGAACACTGAAGCTTTCTTT.

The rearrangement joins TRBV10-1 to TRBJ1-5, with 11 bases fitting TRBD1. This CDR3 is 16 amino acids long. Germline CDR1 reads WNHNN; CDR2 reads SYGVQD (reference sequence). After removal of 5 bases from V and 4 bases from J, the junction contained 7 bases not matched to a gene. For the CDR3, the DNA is TGCGCCAGCAGTATAGGACAGGGGGCCCTTAATCAGCCCCAGCATTTT. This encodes CASSIGQGALNQPQHF.

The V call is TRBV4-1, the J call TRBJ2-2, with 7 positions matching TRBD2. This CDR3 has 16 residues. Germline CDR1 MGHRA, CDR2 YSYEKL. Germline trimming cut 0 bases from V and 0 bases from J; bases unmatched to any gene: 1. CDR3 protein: CASSQESGANTGELFF. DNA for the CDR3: TGCGCCAGCAGCCAAGAAAGCGGGGCGAACACCGGGGAGCTGTTTTTT.

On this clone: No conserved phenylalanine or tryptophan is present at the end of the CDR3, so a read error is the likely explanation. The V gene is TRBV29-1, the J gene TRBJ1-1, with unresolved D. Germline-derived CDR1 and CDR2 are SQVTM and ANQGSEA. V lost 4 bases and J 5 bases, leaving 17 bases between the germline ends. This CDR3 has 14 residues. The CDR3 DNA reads TGCAGCGTTGGGAAGAGAGTGGCGGGGACTGAAGCTTTCGTT. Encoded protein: CSVGKRVAGTEAFV.

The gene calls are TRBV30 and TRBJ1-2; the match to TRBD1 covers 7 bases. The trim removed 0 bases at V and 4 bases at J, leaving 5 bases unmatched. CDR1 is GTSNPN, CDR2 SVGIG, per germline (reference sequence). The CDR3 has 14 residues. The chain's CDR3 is CAWSVQTGSYGYTF. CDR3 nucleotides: TGTGCCTGGAGTGTACAGACAGGGAGCTATGGCTACACCTTC.

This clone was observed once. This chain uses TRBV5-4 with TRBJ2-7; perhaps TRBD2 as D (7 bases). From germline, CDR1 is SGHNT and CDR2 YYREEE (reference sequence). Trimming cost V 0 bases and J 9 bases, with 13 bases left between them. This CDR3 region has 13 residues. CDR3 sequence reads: CASSLGGGNGQYF. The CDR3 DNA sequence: TGTGCCAGCAGCTTGGGGGGGGGCAATGGGCAGTACTTC. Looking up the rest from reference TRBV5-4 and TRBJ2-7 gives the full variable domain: ETGVTQSPTHLIKTRGQQVTLRCSSQSGHNTVSWYQQALGQGPQFIFQYYREEENGRGNFPPRFSGLQFPNYSSELNVNALELDDSALYLCASSLGGGNGQYFGPGTRLTVT.

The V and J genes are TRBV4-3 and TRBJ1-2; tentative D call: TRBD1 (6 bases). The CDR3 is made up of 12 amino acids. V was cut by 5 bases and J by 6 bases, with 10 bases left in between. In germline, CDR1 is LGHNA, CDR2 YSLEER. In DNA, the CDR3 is TGCGCCAGCAGCGGCTACAGGGATGGCTACACCTTC. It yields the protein CASSGYRDGYTF.

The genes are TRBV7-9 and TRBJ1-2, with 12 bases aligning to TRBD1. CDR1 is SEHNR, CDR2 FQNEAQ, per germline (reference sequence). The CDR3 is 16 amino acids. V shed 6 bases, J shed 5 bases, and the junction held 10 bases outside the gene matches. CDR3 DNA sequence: TGTGCCAGCAGTGCACGGGACAGGGGGCTCTCATATGGCTACACCTTC. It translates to CASSARDRGLSYGYTF.

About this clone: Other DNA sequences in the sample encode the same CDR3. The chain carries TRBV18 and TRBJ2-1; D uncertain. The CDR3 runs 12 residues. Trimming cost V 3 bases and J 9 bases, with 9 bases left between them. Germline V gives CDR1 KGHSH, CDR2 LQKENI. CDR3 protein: CASSPRGSEQFF. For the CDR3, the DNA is TGTGCCAGCTCACCCCGAGGCAGTGAGCAGTTCTTC.

CDR3 protein: CAWSWGRAYEQYF. The CDR3 DNA follows: TGTGCCTGGAGTTGGGGCAGGGCCTACGAGCAGTACTTC. The chain is built from TRBV30 and TRBJ2-7, with D possibly matching TRBD1 (5 bases). V was pared by 2 bases and J by 2 bases, with 10 bases between. The CDR3 is 13 amino acids. Germline values: CDR1 GTSNPN, CDR2 SVGIG (reference sequence). Full variable domain (rest looked up from reference TRBV30 and TRBJ2-7): SQTIHQWPATLVQPVGSPLSLECTVEGTSNPNLYWYRQAAGRGLQLLFYSVGIGQISSEVPQNLSASRPQDRQFILSSKKLLLSDSGFYLCAWSWGRAYEQYFGPGTRLTVT.

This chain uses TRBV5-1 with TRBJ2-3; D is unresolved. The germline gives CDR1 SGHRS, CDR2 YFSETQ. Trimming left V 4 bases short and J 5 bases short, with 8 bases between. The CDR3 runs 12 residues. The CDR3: CASSPSVDTQYF. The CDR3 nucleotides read TGCGCCAGCAGCCCCTCAGTAGATACGCAGTATTTT.

The CDR3 reads CASTEGQGNYGYTF. Here the CDR3 DNA reads TGTGCCAGCACCGAAGGGCAGGGCAACTATGGCTACACCTTC. The rearrangement uses TRBV2 and TRBJ1-2; weak D call: TRBD1 (5 bases). Trimming pared 7 bases from V and 2 bases from J, leaving 14 bases between. There are 14 residues in the CDR3. Germline lookup yields CDR1 SNHLY and CDR2 FYNNEI.

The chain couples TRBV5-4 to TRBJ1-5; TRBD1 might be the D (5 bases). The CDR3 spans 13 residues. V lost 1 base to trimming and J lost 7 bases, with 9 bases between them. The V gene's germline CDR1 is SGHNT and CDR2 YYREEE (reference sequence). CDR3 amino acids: CASSLWGGQPQHF. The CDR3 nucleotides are TGTGCCAGCAGCTTGTGGGGCGGACAGCCCCAGCATTTT.

In nucleotides, the CDR3 is TGTGCCAGCAGCCGGGACAGGGAAGACTATGGCTACACCTTC. This translates into CASSRDREDYGYTF. The chain links TRBV11-2 to TRBJ1-2, with 9 positions matching TRBD1. CDR1 is SGHAT and CDR2 is FQNNGV in the germline V gene. This CDR3 is built from 14 residues. Trimming removed 5 bases from V and 3 bases from J; junction bases left unmatched: 4.

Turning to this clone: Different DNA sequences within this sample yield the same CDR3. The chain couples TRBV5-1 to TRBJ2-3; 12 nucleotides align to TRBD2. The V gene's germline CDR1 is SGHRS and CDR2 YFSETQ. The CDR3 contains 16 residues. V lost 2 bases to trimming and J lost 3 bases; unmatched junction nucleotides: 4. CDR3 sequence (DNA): TGCGCCAGCAGCTTAGCCGGGACTAGCGGGACAGATACGCAGTATTTT. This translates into CASSLAGTSGTDTQYF.

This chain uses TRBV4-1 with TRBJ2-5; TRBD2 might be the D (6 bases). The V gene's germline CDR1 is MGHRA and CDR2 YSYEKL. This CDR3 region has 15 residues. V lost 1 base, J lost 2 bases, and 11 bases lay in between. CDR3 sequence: CASSQGGVFQETQYF. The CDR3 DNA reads TGCGCCAGCAGCCAAGGCGGGGTTTTTCAAGAGACCCAGTACTTC.

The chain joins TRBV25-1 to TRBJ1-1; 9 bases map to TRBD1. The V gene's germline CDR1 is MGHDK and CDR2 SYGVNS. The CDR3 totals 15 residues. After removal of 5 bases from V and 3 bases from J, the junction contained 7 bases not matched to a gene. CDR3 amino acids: CASSSTGGVYTEAFF. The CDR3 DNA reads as TGTGCCAGCAGTAGTACAGGGGGCGTTTACACTGAAGCTTTCTTT.

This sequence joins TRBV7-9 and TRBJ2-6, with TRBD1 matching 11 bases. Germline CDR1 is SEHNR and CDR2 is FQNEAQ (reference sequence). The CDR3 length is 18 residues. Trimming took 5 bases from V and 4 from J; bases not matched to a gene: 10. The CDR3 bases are TGTGCCAGCAGCCACCCGGGACAGGGGGTTGAAGGGGCCAACGTCCTGACTTTC. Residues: CASSHPGQGVEGANVLTF.

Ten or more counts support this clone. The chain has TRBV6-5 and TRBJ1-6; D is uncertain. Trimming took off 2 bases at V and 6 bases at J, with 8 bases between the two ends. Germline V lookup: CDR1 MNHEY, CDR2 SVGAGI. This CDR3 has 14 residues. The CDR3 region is CASSYLASNSPLHF. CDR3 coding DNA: TGTGCCAGCAGTTACCTTGCCAGTAATTCACCCCTCCACTTT.

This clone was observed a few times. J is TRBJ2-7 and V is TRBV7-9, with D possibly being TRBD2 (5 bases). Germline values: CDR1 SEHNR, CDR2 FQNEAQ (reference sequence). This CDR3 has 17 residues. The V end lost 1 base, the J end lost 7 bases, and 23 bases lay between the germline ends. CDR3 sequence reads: CASSLESGWTPSGEQYF. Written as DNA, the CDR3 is TGTGCCAGCAGCTTAGAAAGTGGCTGGACTCCCTCTGGGGAGCAGTACTTC.

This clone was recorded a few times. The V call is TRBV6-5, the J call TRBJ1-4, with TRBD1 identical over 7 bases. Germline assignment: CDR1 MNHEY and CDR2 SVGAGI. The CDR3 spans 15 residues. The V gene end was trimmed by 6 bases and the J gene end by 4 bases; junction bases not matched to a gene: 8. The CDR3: CASSPRTGINEKLFF. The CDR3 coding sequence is TGTGCCAGCAGCCCCCGGACAGGAATTAATGAAAAACTGTTTTTT.

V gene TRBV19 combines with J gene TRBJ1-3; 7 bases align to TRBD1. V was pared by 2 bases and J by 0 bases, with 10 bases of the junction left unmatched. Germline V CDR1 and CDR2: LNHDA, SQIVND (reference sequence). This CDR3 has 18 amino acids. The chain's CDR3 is CASSISFAGGGSGNTIYF. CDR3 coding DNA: TGTGCCAGTAGTATAAGTTTTGCAGGGGGAGGCTCTGGAAACACCATATATTTT.

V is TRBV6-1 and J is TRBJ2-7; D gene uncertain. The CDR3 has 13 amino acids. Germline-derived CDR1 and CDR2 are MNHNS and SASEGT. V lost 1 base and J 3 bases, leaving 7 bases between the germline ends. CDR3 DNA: TGTGCCAGCAGTGAAGGGCATTACTACGAGCAGTACTTC. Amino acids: CASSEGHYYEQYF.

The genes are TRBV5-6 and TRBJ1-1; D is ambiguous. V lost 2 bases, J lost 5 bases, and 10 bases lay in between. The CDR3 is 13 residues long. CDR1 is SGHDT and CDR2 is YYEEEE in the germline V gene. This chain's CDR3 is CASSFGGKTEAFF. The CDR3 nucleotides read TGTGCCAGCAGCTTCGGAGGGAAAACTGAAGCTTTCTTT.

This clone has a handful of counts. The CDR3, as DNA: TGTGCCAGCAGCCGAGGGGGACGCTCGGGACAGAGTTCTTACACAGATACGCAGTATTTT. It translates to CASSRGGRSGQSSYTDTQYF. This chain links TRBV28 with TRBJ2-3, with 7 bases aligning to TRBD1. The V gene end was trimmed by 6 bases and the J gene end by 2 bases; junction bases not matched to a gene: 23. CDR1 and CDR2 (germline): MDHEN, SYDVKM. The CDR3 contains 20 residues.

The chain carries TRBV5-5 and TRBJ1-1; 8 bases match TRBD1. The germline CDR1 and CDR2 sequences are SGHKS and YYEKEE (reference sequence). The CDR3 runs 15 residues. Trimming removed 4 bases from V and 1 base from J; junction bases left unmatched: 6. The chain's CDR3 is CASSPEDRANTEAFF. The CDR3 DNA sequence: TGTGCCAGCAGCCCCGAGGACAGGGCGAACACTGAAGCTTTCTTT.

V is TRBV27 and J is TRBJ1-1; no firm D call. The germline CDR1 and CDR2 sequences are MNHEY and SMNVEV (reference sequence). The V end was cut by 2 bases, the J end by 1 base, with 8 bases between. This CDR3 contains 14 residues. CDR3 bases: TGTGCCAGCAGTTTAGGAGCGGGGAACACTGAAGCTTTCTTT. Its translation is CASSLGAGNTEAFF.

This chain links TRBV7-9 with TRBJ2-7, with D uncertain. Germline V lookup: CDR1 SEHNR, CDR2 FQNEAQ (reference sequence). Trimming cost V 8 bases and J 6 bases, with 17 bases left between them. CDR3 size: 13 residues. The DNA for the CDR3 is TGTGCCAGCGGTCGTGGAGAGCCCTCCGAGCAGTACTTC. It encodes CASGRGEPSEQYF.

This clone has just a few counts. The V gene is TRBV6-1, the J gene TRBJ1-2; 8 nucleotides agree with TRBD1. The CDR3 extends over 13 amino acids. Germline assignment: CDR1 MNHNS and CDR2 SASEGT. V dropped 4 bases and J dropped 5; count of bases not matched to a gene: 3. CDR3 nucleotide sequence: TGTGCCAGCAGTGTCGGGACAGGTTATGGCTACACCTTC. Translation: CASSVGTGYGYTF.

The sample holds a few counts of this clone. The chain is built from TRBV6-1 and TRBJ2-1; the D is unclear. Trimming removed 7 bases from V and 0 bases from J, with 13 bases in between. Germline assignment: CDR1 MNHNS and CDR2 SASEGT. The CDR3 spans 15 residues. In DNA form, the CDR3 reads TGTGCCAGCATTGACGGGTGGAGCTCCTACAATGAGCAGTTCTTC. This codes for CASIDGWSSYNEQFF.

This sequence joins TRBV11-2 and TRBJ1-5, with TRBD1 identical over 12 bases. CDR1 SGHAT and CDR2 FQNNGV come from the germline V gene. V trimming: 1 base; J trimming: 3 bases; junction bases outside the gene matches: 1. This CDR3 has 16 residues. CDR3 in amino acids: CASSLAGQGANQPQHF. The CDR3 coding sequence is TGTGCCAGCAGCTTAGCGGGACAGGGGGCCAATCAGCCCCAGCATTTT.